This is a list of T cell receptor beta chains from one sample in a study of blood T cell repertoires in COVID-19. Assay: immunoSEQ multiplex PCR; the TCRdb copy retains only in-frame clones and omits some. This table has some 80,000 clones, around 83% appearing once. Sequenced sample: peripheral blood. The receptors stem from a man aged 55 to 69 with COVID-19, enrolled during active disease. Each CDR3 is given with its conserved first and last residue. Only part of the rows carry a size: once, few, many, or a class if the clone is expanded.

v_gene	abundance	len	j_gene	CDR3aa
TRBV6-8	NA	14	TRBJ2-7	CASSSGQSSYEQYF
TRBV3-1/TRBV3-2	NA	14	TRBJ1-1	CASSLTRDRGEAFF
TRBV18	NA	16	TRBJ2-2	CASSPRAGGNTGELFF
TRBV18	few	14	TRBJ2-7	CASSPREESHEQYF
TRBV15	once	16	TRBJ2-3	CATSRDRRGGADTQYF
TRBV9	once	12	TRBJ1-2	CASYRVGYGYTF
TRBV12-3/TRBV12-4	NA	11	TRBJ2-7	CASSGLYEQYF
TRBV25-1	NA	13	TRBJ2-7	CASSRGPNFGQYF
TRBV18	NA	14	TRBJ2-7	CASSRGAQTYEQYF
TRBV10-1	NA	17	TRBJ2-7	CASRQTGLVNPSYEQYF
TRBV9	NA	16	TRBJ2-3	CASSVLDGSSTDTQYF
TRBV18	NA	15	TRBJ1-6	CASSQTHERNSPLHF
TRBV12-3/TRBV12-4	NA	13	TRBJ1-6	CASSRGDNSPLHF
TRBV10-2	NA	16	TRBJ1-1	CASSEGGRGVSAEAFF
TRBV2	NA	11	TRBJ1-2	CASSADYGYTF
TRBV29-1	NA	13	TRBJ1-5	CSVETEQNQPQHF
TRBV4-1	NA	13	TRBJ1-2	CASSLGTDFGYTF
TRBV9	NA	16	TRBJ1-3	CASSVEGGGSGNTIYF
TRBV5-5	NA	15	TRBJ2-2	CASSLAAGNTGELFF
TRBV30	few	14	TRBJ1-2	CAWSASATRGGYTF
TRBV18	NA	17	TRBJ1-3	CASSPRGGASSGNTIYF
TRBV4-1	NA	16	TRBJ1-1	CASSLLPGHQNTEAFF
TRBV7-9	NA	13	TRBJ1-2	CASSPGQPYGYTF
TRBV5-1	NA	16	TRBJ2-3	CASSLQGALGTDTQYF
TRBV6-1	NA	12	TRBJ2-7	CASSGSGYEQYF
TRBV3-1/TRBV3-2	NA	15	TRBJ1-3	CASSQRDSQGNTIYF